One and the same sample provided the 14 T cell receptor beta chains below, sequenced in a study of persistence of HIV-infected CD4 T cells. For these receptors, no antigen is known. The libraries were made with immunoSEQ version 4 in survey mode. This table comes from immunoSEQ multiplex PCR, and its TCRdb copy is limited to in-frame clones, with some not included. Among approximately 30,000 clones listed, approximately 82% were seen once. Lysates of CMV-infected fibroblasts at 10 ug/mL stimulated these cells. Sorted nonresponding memory CD4+ T cells were CD40L-negative, CD69-negative, CD45RO-high. The material sequenced was CD4+ T cells sorted from PBMCs after approximately 19-hour stimulation, taken from a patient who received antiretroviral therapy. The receptors here all came from an adult man with HIV who was CMV-seropositive.

To note about this clone: This may stem from a read error, because a much larger clone lies one nucleotide away. Additional DNA sequences in this sample encode the identical CDR3. This chain joins TRBV2 and TRBJ2-3, with no clear D. The CDR3 sequence is 12 residues long. CDR1 and CDR2 (germline): SNHLY, FYNNEI. V was shortened by 4 bases and J by 3 bases, with 5 bases between the two germline ends. The CDR3 spells CASSVSTDTQYF. The CDR3 nucleotides read TGTGCCAGCAGTGTTAGTACAGATACGCAGTATTTT.

V is TRBV15 and J is TRBJ2-2; TRBD1 might be the D (5 bases). Trimming stripped 1 base from V and 7 bases from J, with 16 bases between. CDR1 and CDR2 (germline): LNHNV, YYDKDF (reference sequence). The CDR3 contains 16 residues. CDR3 sequence: CATSRGFRDWNGELFF. CDR3 bases: TGTGCCACCAGCAGAGGTTTCAGGGATTGGAACGGGGAGCTGTTTTTT.

The rearrangement uses TRBV6-5 and TRBJ1-1; D is possibly TRBD1 (5 bases). Germline V gives CDR1 MNHEY, CDR2 SVGAGI. This CDR3 spans 14 amino acids. V lost 4 bases and J lost 4, with 13 bases in between. The CDR3 loop is CASSSRGGATEAFF. CDR3 coding DNA: TGTGCCAGCAGTTCGCGGGGAGGGGCCACTGAAGCTTTCTTT.

V usage is TRBV6-2 or TRBV6-3 and J usage is TRBJ2-7, with 7 positions matching TRBD1. Germline CDR1 is MNHEY and CDR2 is SVGEGT. V dropped 5 bases and J dropped 4; count of bases not matched to a gene: 2. This CDR3 is 12 amino acids long. CDR3 amino acids: CASSLTGYEQYF. The CDR3 DNA reads TGTGCCAGCAGTCTGACAGGGTACGAGCAGTACTTC.

This chain connects TRBV2 to TRBJ1-5, with a tentative D call TRBD1 (6 bases). Trimming removed 4 bases from V and 5 bases from J, with 12 bases in between. The CDR3 consists of 14 residues. Germline V gives CDR1 SNHLY, CDR2 FYNNEI. CDR3 amino acids: CASSAGTRDQPQHF. The CDR3 nucleotides are TGTGCCAGCAGTGCCGGGACACGCGATCAGCCCCAGCATTTT.

The rearrangement links TRBV7-2 to TRBJ1-1; D not certain. This CDR3 region has 13 residues. The germline V and J ends were trimmed by 5 bases and 7 bases, with 14 bases remaining between them. The germline gives CDR1 SGHTA, CDR2 FQGNSA. The CDR3 protein is CASSLGRIYEAFF. For the CDR3, the DNA is TGTGCCAGCAGCCTAGGTCGGATATATGAAGCTTTCTTT.

The chain carries TRBV2 and TRBJ1-1, with D unresolved. The germline CDR1 and CDR2 sequences are SNHLY and FYNNEI. Trimming pared 3 bases from V and 7 bases from J, leaving 15 bases between. The CDR3 contains 14 residues. The CDR3 region is CASSDRSAQVEAFF. The CDR3 DNA follows: TGTGCCAGCAGTGATCGGTCGGCCCAAGTTGAAGCTTTCTTT.

This chain uses TRBV27 with TRBJ2-7; 9 bases match TRBD1. Unmatched junction bases numbered 10, after V lost 5 bases and J lost 5 bases. The CDR3 loop spans 15 amino acids. Germline assignment: CDR1 MNHEY and CDR2 SMNVEV (reference sequence). The CDR3 sequence: CASSAYRDRVNEQYF. In DNA form, the CDR3 reads TGTGCCAGCAGTGCCTACCGGGACAGGGTCAACGAGCAGTACTTC.

Only a few counts were recorded for this clone. This chain connects TRBV25-1 to TRBJ2-7; D is possibly TRBD1 (6 bases). This CDR3 comprises 9 residues. Per the germline V gene, CDR1 is MGHDK and CDR2 is SYGVNS. The DNA for the CDR3 is TGTGCGGGACACTACGAGCAGTACTTC. Translation: CAGHYEQYF.

The V gene is TRBV3-1 (or the pseudogene TRBV3-2), the J gene TRBJ2-6; TRBD1 might be the D (6 bases). Germline V lookup: CDR1 LGHDT, CDR2 YNNKEL (reference sequence). V was trimmed by 0 bases and J by 2 bases, leaving 14 bases between them. The CDR3 is 18 amino acids. The CDR3 bases are TGTGCCAGCAGCCAAGAGGCCCGACAGGTACCTGGGGCCAACGTCCTGACTTTC. Amino acid sequence: CASSQEARQVPGANVLTF.

The chain has TRBV27 and TRBJ1-5; perhaps TRBD1 as D (5 bases). The germline V and J ends were trimmed by 2 bases and 3 bases, with 11 bases remaining between them. The germline V gene encodes CDR1 MNHEY and CDR2 SMNVEV (reference sequence). The CDR3 totals 15 residues. This chain's CDR3 is CASSLGSGFNQPQHF. The CDR3 nucleotides read TGTGCCAGCAGTTTAGGGTCAGGGTTCAATCAGCCCCAGCATTTT.

In nucleotides, the CDR3 is TGTGCCACCAGCAGCGGCGGGCAGGGCACAGATACGCAGTATTTT. It translates to CATSSGGQGTDTQYF. The V call is TRBV15, the J call TRBJ2-3; possibly TRBD2 for D (5 bases). With 3 bases removed from V and 1 base from J, the gap between germline ends came to 11 bases. There are 15 residues in the CDR3. Germline CDR1 LNHNV, CDR2 YYDKDF (reference sequence).

The chain recombines TRBV28 with TRBJ1-2; the D gene is possibly TRBD1 (5 bases). This CDR3 has 12 amino acids. CDR1 and CDR2 from the germline V gene are MDHEN and SYDVKM. Trimming pared 6 bases from V and 2 bases from J, leaving 7 bases between. The CDR3 here is CASRQENYGYTF. For the CDR3, the DNA is TGTGCCAGCAGACAGGAGAACTATGGCTACACCTTC.

The V call is TRBV6-1, the J call TRBJ2-3; D unresolved. The CDR3 consists of 13 residues. From germline, CDR1 is MNHNS and CDR2 SASEGT. Trimming took 3 bases from V and 2 from J, leaving 6 bases between them. CDR3 DNA: TGTGCCAGCAGTGATTTTGTCACAGATACGCAGTATTTT. It specifies CASSDFVTDTQYF.